The 21 T cell receptor beta chains below all came from one sample that was sequenced in a study of T cells in Graves' hyperthyroidism and ophthalmopathy. Amplification of TCR beta CDR3 regions was performed using RNA transcripts as template. During a first-round RT-PCR of the TCR CDR3, the HTBI primer set was used. Each CDR3 protein gets one entry after TCRdb re-called the multiplex PCR reads with MiXCR. The profile shows about 500,000 distinct CDR3 sequences, approximately 14% of them singletons. Material for sequencing was blood. The receptors derive from a woman aged 18-29 years with Graves' hyperthyroidism.

This clonotype was seen a few times. V gene TRBV3-1 combines with J gene TRBJ2-7; tentatively, D is TRBD2 (6 bases). Looked up from germline, CDR1 is LGHDT and CDR2 is YNNKEL (reference sequence). The CDR3 is 14 residues long. Between the trimmed V and J ends, which lost 4 bases and 0 bases, there was a span of 10 bases. CDR3 sequence: CASSPWGDSYEQYF. CDR3 DNA: TGTGCCAGCAGCCCCTGGGGGGACTCCTACGAGCAGTACTTC.

This chain joins TRBV9 and TRBJ2-1, with D possibly TRBD1 on 5 matching bases. CDR1 is SGDLS, CDR2 YYNGEE, per germline. Trimming removed 1 base from V and 4 bases from J, with 12 bases in between. CDR3 length: 15 residues. This CDR3 is CASSVTQGLYNEQFF. The CDR3 DNA follows: TGTGCCAGCAGCGTAACTCAGGGCCTATACAATGAGCAGTTCTTC.

There are many counts of this clonotype. The rearrangement joins TRBV7-2 to TRBJ2-1; 8 bases are shared with TRBD2. The CDR3 consists of 19 residues. CDR1 is SGHTA and CDR2 is FQGNSA in the germline V gene. The V and J ends lost 5 bases and 0 bases, in that order; junction bases with no gene match: 15. As DNA, the CDR3 is TGTGCCAGCAGCCCTACGTTATCCAGCGGGAGCTTCTCCTACAATGAGCAGTTCTTC. Translating it yields CASSPTLSSGSFSYNEQFF.

This clonotype was detected ten times or more. The CDR3 DNA follows: TGCGCCAGCAGCTCGACAGGGGGCGGTTACGAGCAGTACGTC. Translated: CASSSTGGGYEQYV. V usage is TRBV5-1 and J usage is TRBJ2-7, with 10 bases fitting TRBD1. The V segment lost 3 bases and the J segment 4 bases; nucleotides outside the gene matches: 4. Germline V CDR1 and CDR2: SGHRS, YFSETQ. This CDR3 is built from 14 residues.

At least ten counts were recorded for this clonotype. The chain has TRBV6-2 or TRBV6-3 and TRBJ1-2; D remains ambiguous. Trimming took off 5 bases at V and 6 bases at J, with 7 bases between the two ends. This CDR3 contains 11 residues. The germline CDR1 and CDR2 sequences are MNHEY and SVGEGT. CDR3 in DNA: TGTGCCAGCAGTCCACTAAATGGCTACACCTTC. Its protein product is CASSPLNGYTF.

This clonotype appeared many times. The gene calls are TRBV3-1 and TRBJ2-3; 14 positions match TRBD2. Trimming removed 4 bases from V and 8 bases from J; junction bases left unmatched: 11. The CDR3 extends over 17 amino acids. Germline V gene lookup returns CDR1 LGHDT and CDR2 YNNKEL (reference sequence). CDR3 amino acids: CASSPRLAGGVGATQYF. The CDR3 DNA reads TGTGCCAGCAGCCCCCGACTAGCGGGAGGGGTAGGGGCTACGCAGTATTTT.

This clonotype has at least ten counts. The chain links TRBV12-3 or TRBV12-4 to TRBJ2-1; 7 nucleotides line up with TRBD1. V dropped 5 bases and J dropped 15; count of bases not matched to a gene: 16. The CDR3 loop spans 14 amino acids. The CDR3: CASSRGRDSSKRFF. As DNA, the CDR3 is TGTGCCAGCAGTCGCGGAAGGGACAGTAGTAAGCGGTTCTTC.

This clonotype has at least ten counts. The rearrangement uses TRBV20-1 and TRBJ2-7; D not resolved. CDR1 is DFQATT and CDR2 is SNEGSKA in the germline V gene (reference sequence). The V and J ends lost 5 bases and 3 bases respectively, with 17 bases between them. CDR3 length equals 14 residues. CDR3 region: CSAPAQTGFYEQYF. As DNA, the CDR3 is TGCAGTGCTCCCGCTCAAACCGGCTTCTACGAGCAGTACTTC.

This clonotype was counted at least ten times. The chain has TRBV6-1 and TRBJ2-7; D may be TRBD1 or TRBD2 (5 bases each). Looked up from germline, CDR1 is MNHNS and CDR2 is SASEGT. The V end lost 6 bases, the J end lost 2 bases, and 11 bases lay between the germline ends. The CDR3 covers 13 residues. CDR3 nucleotide sequence: TGTGCCAGCAGGCCGAGGGACCCCTACGAGCAGTACGTC. Translating gives CASRPRDPYEQYV.

This clonotype was counted a single time. The chain links TRBV11-2 to TRBJ2-7, with 11 nucleotides matching TRBD1. This CDR3 has 15 residues. Germline-derived CDR1 and CDR2 are SGHAT and FQNNGV. The V gene end was trimmed by 2 bases and the J gene end by 4 bases; junction bases not matched to a gene: 4. The chain's CDR3 is CASSLPGTGGYEQYF. CDR3 DNA: TGTGCCAGCAGCTTACCAGGGACAGGGGGATACGAGCAGTACTTC. Filled out from reference TRBV11-2 and TRBJ2-7, the complete variable domain reads EAGVAQSPRYKIIEKRQSVAFWCNPISGHATLYWYQQILGQGPKLLIQFQNNGVVDDSQLPKDRFSAERLKGVDSTLKIQPAKLEDSAVYLCASSLPGTGGYEQYFGPGTRLTVT.

This clonotype was counted many times. CDR3 nucleotides: TGTGCCATCAGTGATAGTTTGGGTAAGGGGATAGACGAGCAGTACGTC. Translation gives CAISDSLGKGIDEQYV. The chain is built from TRBV10-3 and TRBJ2-7; TRBD1 is a possible D gene (5 bases). The CDR3 spans 16 residues. V shed 3 bases and J shed 5 bases, with 20 bases lying between them. Germline CDR1 ENHRY, CDR2 SYGVKD.

This clonotype appeared many times. The V gene is TRBV14, the J gene TRBJ2-5, with D hard to call. Looked up from germline, CDR1 is SGHDN and CDR2 is FVKESK. CDR3 length: 12 amino acids. V was trimmed by 1 base and J by 2 bases, leaving 2 bases between them. As DNA, the CDR3 is TGTGCCAGCAGCCAAGTACAAGAGACCCAGTACTTC. Amino acid sequence: CASSQVQETQYF.

This clonotype was counted ten times or more. The chain carries TRBV18 and TRBJ2-7; a weak D match, TRBD2 (5 bases). This CDR3 has 14 amino acids. The germline gives CDR1 KGHSH, CDR2 LQKENI. V gave up 3 bases and J gave up 3 bases, with 12 bases separating them. The DNA of the CDR3 is TGTGCCAGCTCACCTCAGACGGGATTCTACGAGCAGTACGTC. This gives the protein CASSPQTGFYEQYV.

This clonotype appeared many times. V usage is TRBV30 and J usage is TRBJ1-1; a weak D match, TRBD1 (5 bases). V lost 8 bases and J 1 base, leaving 14 bases between the germline ends. CDR3 size: 13 residues. Germline V gene lookup returns CDR1 GTSNPN and CDR2 SVGIG (reference sequence). CDR3: CAGRAGSNTEAFF. The CDR3 nucleotides are TGTGCCGGACGGGCAGGGTCGAACACTGAAGCTTTCTTT.

This clonotype showed up many times. V gene TRBV7-2 combines with J gene TRBJ2-3; no clear D gene. There are 12 residues in the CDR3. V lost 2 bases to trimming and J lost 2 bases, with 2 bases between them. The germline gives CDR1 SGHTA, CDR2 FQGNSA. The chain's CDR3 is CASSLFTDTQYF. CDR3 nucleotide sequence: TGTGCCAGCAGCTTATTCACAGATACGCAGTATTTT.

The V call is TRBV5-1, the J call TRBJ2-1; D unclear. Trimming stripped 1 base from V and 6 bases from J, with 14 bases between. Germline V CDR1 and CDR2: SGHRS, YFSETQ. This CDR3 contains 15 residues. This chain's CDR3 is CASSLRSGASNEQFF. The CDR3 bases are TGCGCCAGCAGCTTGAGGTCAGGTGCCTCCAATGAGCAGTTCTTC.

This clonotype was seen many times. The V and J genes are TRBV6-1 and TRBJ1-5, with D perhaps TRBD1 (5 bases). The CDR3 runs to 14 residues. Trimming cost V 2 bases and J 6 bases, with 11 bases left between them. CDR1 is MNHNS and CDR2 is SASEGT in the germline V gene. This CDR3 is CASSEPRVGQPQHF. The CDR3 coding sequence is TGTGCCAGCAGTGAACCCAGGGTGGGTCAGCCCCAGCATTTT.

This clonotype showed up many times. This rearrangement joins TRBV28 to TRBJ1-1; 7 nucleotides line up with TRBD1. After removal of 4 bases from V and 10 bases from J, the junction contained 6 bases not matched to a gene. CDR3 size: 12 residues. Germline values: CDR1 MDHEN, CDR2 SYDVKM. CDR3 protein: CASSYYRGVAFF. Here the CDR3 DNA reads TGTGCCAGCAGTTACTACAGGGGTGTAGCTTTCTTT.

Ten or more counts support this clonotype. J is TRBJ1-1 and V is TRBV28, with D uncertain. Germline CDR1 reads MDHEN; CDR2 reads SYDVKM. The CDR3 spans 16 residues. The V gene lost 7 bases and the J gene lost 5 bases, with 23 bases spanning the gap. The CDR3 spells CASTQDFGRGSTEAFF. The CDR3 coding sequence is TGTGCCAGCACCCAGGACTTCGGCCGGGGAAGTACTGAAGCTTTCTTT.

This clonotype was seen many times. The chain is built from TRBV12-3 or TRBV12-4 and TRBJ2-2, with 8 bases lining up with TRBD2. V shed 5 bases, J shed 4 bases, and the junction held 3 bases outside the gene matches. This CDR3 contains 14 residues. The CDR3 sequence is CASSPLAGTGELFF. The CDR3 coding sequence is TGTGCCAGCAGTCCCCTAGCGGGCACCGGGGAGCTGTTTTTT.

This clonotype was counted many times. The genes are TRBV12-3 or TRBV12-4 and TRBJ1-2; D gene uncertain. There are 13 residues in the CDR3. The V end was cut by 4 bases, the J end by 8 bases, with 14 bases between. CDR3 amino acids: CASSSPRQRGYTF. The CDR3 DNA follows: TGTGCCAGCAGTTCCCCCAGGCAGCGGGGCTACACCTTC.